This TCR beta chain was recorded in a study of T cell repertoires in cytomegalovirus infection. As for the study in general: Shared public TCR beta signatures pointed to both CMV infection and a matching HLA type. Study observations and caveats: The ex vivo response was dominated by HLA-C-restricted CMV-specific TCR beta clonotypes.

After removal of 4 bases from V and 0 bases from J, the junction contained 5 bases not matched to a gene. This CDR3 has 15 amino acids. This clonotype was observed at least ten times. Its cognate antigen is unknown. TCRdb reanalysed the reads using MiXCR and keeps one entry per CDR3 protein. The sample shows roughly 320,000 distinct CDR3 sequences, 9.5% of them seen only once. This TCR was recovered from a human donor in good health (CMV status not recorded). Some clones in this sample may be carry-over from other donors' samples. This chain links TRBV12-3 or TRBV12-4 with TRBJ1-1, with 7 bases fitting TRBD1. Sequences were obtained from PBMCs. CDR3: CASSYSTGMNTEAFF. For the CDR3, the DNA is TGTGCCAGCAGTTACTCGACAGGGATGAACACTGAAGCTTTCTTT.